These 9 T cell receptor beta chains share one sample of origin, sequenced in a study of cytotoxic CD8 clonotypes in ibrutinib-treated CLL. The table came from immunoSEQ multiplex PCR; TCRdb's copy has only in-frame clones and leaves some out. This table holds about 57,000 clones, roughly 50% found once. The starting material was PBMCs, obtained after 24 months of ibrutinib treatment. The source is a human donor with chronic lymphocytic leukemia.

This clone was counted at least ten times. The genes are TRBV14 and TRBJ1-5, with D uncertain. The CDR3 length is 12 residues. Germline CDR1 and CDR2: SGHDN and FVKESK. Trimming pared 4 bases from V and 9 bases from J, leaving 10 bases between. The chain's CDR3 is CASSPAVGPQHF. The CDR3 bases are TGTGCCAGCAGCCCCGCTGTTGGGCCCCAGCATTTT.

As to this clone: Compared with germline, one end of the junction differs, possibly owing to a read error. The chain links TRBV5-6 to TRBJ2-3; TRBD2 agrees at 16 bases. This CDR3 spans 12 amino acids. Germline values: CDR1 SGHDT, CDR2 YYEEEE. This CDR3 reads CASSLGLAGGLF. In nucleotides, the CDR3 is TGTGCCAGCAGCCTGGGACTAGCGGGGGGGCTCTTT.

In DNA, the CDR3 is TGTGCCAGCAGTAATCAAGGCAGGGGAAATCAGCCCCAGCATTTT. Translation gives CASSNQGRGNQPQHF. The V and J genes are TRBV27 and TRBJ1-5; D possibly corresponds to TRBD1 (6 bases). The V gene lost 5 bases and the J gene lost 4 bases, with 15 bases spanning the gap. The CDR3 is made up of 15 amino acids. The germline V gene has CDR1 MNHEY and CDR2 SMNVEV (reference sequence).

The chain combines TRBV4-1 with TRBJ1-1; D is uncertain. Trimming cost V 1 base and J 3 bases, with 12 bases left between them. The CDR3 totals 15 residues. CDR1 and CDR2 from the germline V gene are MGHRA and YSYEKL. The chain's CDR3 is CASSQVGGKDTEAFF. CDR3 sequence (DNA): TGCGCCAGCAGCCAAGTCGGAGGGAAGGACACTGAAGCTTTCTTT.

The CDR3 here is CASSRSNYGYTF. CDR3 DNA sequence: TGTGCCAGCTCCCGATCTAACTATGGCTACACCTTC. The chain combines TRBV28 with TRBJ1-2, with D unresolved. Germline assignment: CDR1 MDHEN and CDR2 SYDVKM. There are 12 residues in the CDR3. The ends were cut back, 8 bases at V and 0 bases at J, with 7 bases in the middle.

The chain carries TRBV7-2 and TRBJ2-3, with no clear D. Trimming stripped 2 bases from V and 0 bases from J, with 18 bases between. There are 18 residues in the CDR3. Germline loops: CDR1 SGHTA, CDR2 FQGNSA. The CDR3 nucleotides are TGTGCCAGCAGCTTATCCGTATCGTTGGGATTTAGCACAGATACGCAGTATTTT. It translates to CASSLSVSLGFSTDTQYF.

For the CDR3, the DNA is TGTGCCAGTAGCATACCGGGACCTATATTCAATCAGCCCCAGCATTTT. Its translation is CASSIPGPIFNQPQHF. V gene TRBV19 combines with J gene TRBJ1-5, with a weak D call TRBD1 (5 bases). Germline loops: CDR1 LNHDA, CDR2 SQIVND (reference sequence). The CDR3 loop spans 16 amino acids. The V end lost 6 bases, the J end lost 3 bases, and 18 bases lay between the germline ends.

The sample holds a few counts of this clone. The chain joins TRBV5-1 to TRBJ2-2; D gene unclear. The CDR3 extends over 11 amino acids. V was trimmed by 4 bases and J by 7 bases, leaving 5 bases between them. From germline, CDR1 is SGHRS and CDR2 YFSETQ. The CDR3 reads CASSLHGELFF. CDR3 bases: TGCGCCAGCAGCCTTCACGGGGAGCTGTTTTTT.

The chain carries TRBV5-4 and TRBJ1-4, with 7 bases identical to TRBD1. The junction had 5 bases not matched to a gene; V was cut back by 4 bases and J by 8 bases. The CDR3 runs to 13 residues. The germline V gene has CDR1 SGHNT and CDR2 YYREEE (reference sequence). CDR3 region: CASSADREEKLFF. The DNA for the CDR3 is TGTGCCAGCAGCGCTGACAGGGAGGAAAAACTGTTTTTT. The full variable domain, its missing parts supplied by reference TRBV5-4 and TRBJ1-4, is ETGVTQSPTHLIKTRGQQVTLRCSSQSGHNTVSWYQQALGQGPQFIFQYYREEENGRGNFPPRFSGLQFPNYSSELNVNALELDDSALYLCASSADREEKLFFGSGTQLSVL.